This TCR beta chain came from a study of blood T cell repertoires in COVID-19. About the research overall: From T cells, B-cell-depleted T cells, or PBMCs came the material, which was cDNA or gDNA.

Sequencing was performed with immunoSEQ multiplex PCR; in TCRdb, only in-frame clones are kept and a portion is missing. The sample holds 220,000 or so clones; roughly 90% are singletons and the top ten take roughly 16%. The germline V gene has CDR1 GTSNPN and CDR2 SVGIG (reference sequence). Trimming pared 7 bases from V and 6 bases from J, leaving 11 bases between. The CDR3 contains 11 residues. Participants were aged roughly 18 to 90 years, lived in over 20 US areas, and enrolled virtually. Cohort allocation depended upon clinical history that participants reported. Material: PBMCs or T cells enriched from blood (not recorded which). The TCR sequence derives from a man between 25 and 39 years old who had been exposed to COVID-19. This chain connects TRBV30 to TRBJ2-3, with D unresolved. The chain's CDR3 is CASSLRDTQYF. In nucleotides, the CDR3 is TGTGCCTCCTCACTGCGGGATACGCAGTATTTT.